This TCR beta chain was sequenced for a study of T cells after somatic rescue of genetic block. Method: immunoSEQ multiplex PCR; TCRdb's copy keeps in-frame clones and lacks some. The table lists 70,000 or so clones, around 92% of them singletons. There are 14 residues in the CDR3. V lost 2 bases, J lost 5 bases, and 11 bases lay in between. Germline values: CDR1 LGHNA, CDR2 YSLEER. The sequence came from a man aged 40-50 years. The J gene is TRBJ2-3, the V gene TRBV4-3; possibly TRBD2 for D (5 bases). Sequenced input: peripheral blood mononuclear cells (PBMCs). The CDR3 sequence is CASSQSSWEDTQYF. The DNA for the CDR3 is TGCGCCAGCAGCCAATCTAGCTGGGAAGATACGCAGTATTTT.